This TCR beta chain appears in the sequencing data of a study of blood T cell repertoires in COVID-19. In the study overall: Collection of acute and convalescent COVID-19 samples took place in the United States, Italy and Spain.

Generated by immunoSEQ multiplex PCR, the TCRdb table keeps only in-frame clones and is missing some. The table lists fewer than 500,000 clones, 70% to 90% of them singletons. This TCR was recovered from a woman in her twenties or thirties with active or convalescent COVID-19. The sequenced material came from peripheral blood.

The CDR3 here is CATSTGQGHYGYTF. CDR3 bases: TGTGCCACCAGCACGGGACAGGGTCACTATGGCTACACCTTC. The chain joins TRBV15 to TRBJ1-2; 9 bases match TRBD1. The CDR3 length is 14 residues. The germline gives CDR1 LNHNV, CDR2 YYDKDF (reference sequence). V gave up 4 bases and J gave up 3 bases; unmatched junction bases: 3.